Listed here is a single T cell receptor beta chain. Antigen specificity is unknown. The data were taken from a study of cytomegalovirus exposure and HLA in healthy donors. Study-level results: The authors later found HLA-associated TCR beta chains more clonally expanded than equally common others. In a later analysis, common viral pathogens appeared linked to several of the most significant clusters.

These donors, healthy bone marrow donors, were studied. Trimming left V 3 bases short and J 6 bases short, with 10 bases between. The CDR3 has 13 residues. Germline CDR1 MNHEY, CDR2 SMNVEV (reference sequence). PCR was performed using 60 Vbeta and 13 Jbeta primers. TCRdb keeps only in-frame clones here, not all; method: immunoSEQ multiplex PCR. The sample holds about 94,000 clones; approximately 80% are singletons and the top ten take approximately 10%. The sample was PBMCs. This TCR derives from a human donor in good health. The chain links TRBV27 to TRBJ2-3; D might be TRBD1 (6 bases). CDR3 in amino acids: CASSFNRGDTQYF. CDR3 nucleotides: TGTGCCAGCAGTTTTAATAGGGGGGATACGCAGTATTTT.